What follows is one TCR beta chain and its context. This specimen comes from a study of blood T cell repertoires in COVID-19. The wider study: T cells, B-cell-depleted T cells, or PBMCs supplied cDNA or gDNA.

Authors' processing steps: Nucleated cell counts were estimated from reference gene primer amplification. Produced via immunoSEQ multiplex PCR; TCRdb's table is partial and in-frame only. V and J calls and clone size follow that table, whereas D and trimming were derived from the DNA. Of some 220,000 clones listed, about 87% are singletons. With V trimmed by 3 bases and J by 3 bases, 5 bases remained unmatched. CDR1 is WNHNN, CDR2 SYGVQD, per germline (reference sequence). The CDR3 consists of 15 residues. Participants were placed into cohorts based on the clinical history they reported. Cohort 3 recovery required two negative PCRs, clearance, or symptom resolution.

Source material: PBMCs or T cells enriched from blood (not recorded which). The TCR comes from a woman between 25 and 40 years old who had recovered from COVID-19. J is TRBJ2-1 and V is TRBV10-1; 7 nucleotides line up with TRBD2. This CDR3 reads CASSELAGVYNEQFF. The CDR3 DNA is TGCGCCAGCAGTGAACTGGCGGGGGTCTACAATGAGCAGTTCTTC.